The 12 T cell receptor beta chains below all came from one sample that was sequenced in a study of blood T cell repertoires in COVID-19 (dated by TCRdb to 2018 to 2020). Library preparation was by the immunoSEQ multiplex PCR assay. The immuneACCESS repertoire file appears here via TCRdb, limited to in-frame rearrangements. These files lack a portion of the clones; in checked studies, under half of the deficit traces to unresolved V genes, and the cause of the others is not known. Recorded for this sample are roughly 200,000 clones; roughly 90% of them occurred a single time. The ten largest clones take up around 7% of the sample. Source material: peripheral blood. All receptors come from a man aged 35 to 55 with acute or convalescent COVID-19.

This clone appeared a few times. V usage is TRBV27 and J usage is TRBJ1-6; the D gene is possibly TRBD1 (5 bases). V lost 1 base and J 6 bases, leaving 16 bases between the germline ends. Germline CDR1 MNHEY, CDR2 SMNVEV (reference sequence). CDR3 size: 17 residues. In DNA form, the CDR3 reads TGTGCCAGCAGTTTATTAAAAACTGGGGGGGTTAATTCACCCCTCCACTTT. This translates into CASSLLKTGGVNSPLHF.

The rearrangement uses TRBV9 and TRBJ2-5; 12 bases are shared with TRBD2. This CDR3 is built from 17 residues. Germline lookup yields CDR1 SGDLS and CDR2 YYNGEE. J gave up 5 bases and V 3 bases, and 11 bases lay outside the gene matches. CDR3 protein: CASSAASGGAAVETQYF. The CDR3 coding sequence is TGTGCCAGCAGCGCCGCTAGCGGGGGGGCGGCGGTGGAGACCCAGTACTTC.

This chain connects TRBV6-6 to TRBJ2-7; 7 bases map to TRBD2. CDR1 is MNHNY and CDR2 is SVGAGI in the germline V gene (reference sequence). CDR3 length: 17 amino acids. The ends lost 5 bases at V and 0 bases at J; junction bases unmatched: 13. This CDR3 reads CASSPSQLAPSSYEQYF. As DNA, the CDR3 is TGTGCCAGCAGTCCGTCCCAACTAGCGCCGAGCTCCTACGAGCAGTACTTC.

The V gene is TRBV6-5, the J gene TRBJ2-7; unclear D gene. CDR3 length: 15 amino acids. The V gene lost 5 bases and the J gene lost 2 bases, with 16 bases spanning the gap. Per germline, CDR1 MNHEY and CDR2 SVGAGI. CDR3 DNA sequence: TGTGCCAGCAGTCCCCAGCTACGGAGTACCTACGAGCAGTACTTC. Its protein is CASSPQLRSTYEQYF.

This sequence joins TRBV3-1 (or the pseudogene TRBV3-2) and TRBJ2-3; the D is unclear. CDR1 and CDR2 (germline): LGHDT, YNNKEL (reference sequence). The ends were cut back, 3 bases at V and 4 bases at J, with 8 bases in the middle. The CDR3 loop spans 13 amino acids. Here the CDR3 DNA reads TGTGCCAGCAGCCAGCGGTTCTCAGATACGCAGTATTTT. Its translation is CASSQRFSDTQYF.

The chain links TRBV19 to TRBJ2-7; 8 positions agree with TRBD1. From germline, CDR1 is LNHDA and CDR2 SQIVND (reference sequence). The V gene end was trimmed by 4 bases and the J gene end by 6 bases; junction bases not matched to a gene: 14. CDR3 length: 16 residues. The CDR3 is CASSRQGALLGFEQYF. The CDR3 nucleotides are TGTGCCAGTAGTAGGCAGGGGGCGTTATTGGGCTTCGAGCAGTACTTC.

The chain has TRBV7-9 and TRBJ2-5; 9 nucleotides align to TRBD1. This CDR3 is 16 amino acids long. The germline V gene encodes CDR1 SEHNR and CDR2 FQNEAQ (reference sequence). V lost 4 bases and J lost 0; bases outside the gene matches: 6. This CDR3 is CASSSGDREYQETQYF. The CDR3, as DNA: TGTGCCAGCAGCTCGGGGGACAGGGAGTACCAAGAGACCCAGTACTTC.

The genes are TRBV5-4 and TRBJ2-2; 8 bases fit TRBD1. The CDR3 contains 14 residues. The ends lost 4 bases at V and 4 bases at J; junction bases unmatched: 3. Germline-derived CDR1 and CDR2 are SGHNT and YYREEE (reference sequence). The chain's CDR3 is CASSEGQATGELFF. CDR3 DNA: TGTGCCAGCAGCGAGGGACAGGCCACCGGGGAGCTGTTTTTT.

This clone was found a few times. The chain links TRBV7-9 to TRBJ1-1, with a possible D match to TRBD1 (5 bases). In germline, CDR1 is SEHNR, CDR2 FQNEAQ (reference sequence). V was clipped by 5 bases and J by 1 base, with 11 bases between them. The CDR3 spans 14 residues. The DNA of the CDR3 is TGTGCCAGCAGCCAGGGACTCCAGAACACTGAAGCTTTCTTT. This sequence encodes CASSQGLQNTEAFF.

This clone was recorded only once. The chain combines TRBV11-2 with TRBJ2-3; TRBD1 is a possible D gene (5 bases). Trimming pared 8 bases from V and 2 bases from J, leaving 14 bases between. This CDR3 is 14 amino acids long. Germline CDR1 reads SGHAT; CDR2 reads FQNNGV. CDR3 nucleotides: TGTGCCAGCGACTTAGCAGGGTTCACAGATACGCAGTATTTT. Its translation is CASDLAGFTDTQYF.

Only one count was recorded for this clone. The chain has TRBV11-2 and TRBJ1-5; D not resolved. Germline V lookup: CDR1 SGHAT, CDR2 FQNNGV. The CDR3 extends over 13 amino acids. With 2 bases removed from V and 4 bases from J, the gap between germline ends came to 6 bases. In nucleotides, the CDR3 is TGTGCCAGCAGCTTACAGTCTAATCAGCCCCAGCATTTT. This translates into CASSLQSNQPQHF.

The chain couples TRBV7-8 to TRBJ2-6, with D perhaps TRBD2 (5 bases). This CDR3 contains 19 residues. Trimming pared 1 base from V and 0 bases from J, leaving 16 bases between. Looked up from germline, CDR1 is SGHVS and CDR2 is FQNEAQ. CDR3 nucleotide sequence: TGTGCCAGCAGCTTAGTTGAATCTATGGGGAGCTCTGGGGCCAACGTCCTGACTTTC. Translating gives CASSLVESMGSSGANVLTF.